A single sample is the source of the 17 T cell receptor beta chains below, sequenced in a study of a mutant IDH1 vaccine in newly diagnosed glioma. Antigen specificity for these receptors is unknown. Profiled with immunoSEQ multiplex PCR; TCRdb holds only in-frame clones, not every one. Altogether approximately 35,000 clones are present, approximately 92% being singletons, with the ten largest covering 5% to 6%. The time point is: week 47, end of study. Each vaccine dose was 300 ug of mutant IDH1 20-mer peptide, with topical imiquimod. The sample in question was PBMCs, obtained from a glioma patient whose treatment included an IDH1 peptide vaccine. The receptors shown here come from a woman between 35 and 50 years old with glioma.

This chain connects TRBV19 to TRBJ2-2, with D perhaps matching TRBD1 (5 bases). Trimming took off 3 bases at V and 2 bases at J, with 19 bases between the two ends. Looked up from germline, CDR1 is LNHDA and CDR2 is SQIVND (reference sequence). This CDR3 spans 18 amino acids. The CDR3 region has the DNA TGTGCCAGTAGTATCCGTGCAGGGAAAGGCCGAAACACCGGGGAGCTGTTTTTT. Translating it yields CASSIRAGKGRNTGELFF.

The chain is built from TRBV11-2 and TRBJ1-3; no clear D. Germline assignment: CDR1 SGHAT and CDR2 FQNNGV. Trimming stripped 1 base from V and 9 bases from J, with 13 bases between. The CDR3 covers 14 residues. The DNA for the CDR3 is TGTGCCAGCAGCTTAGGCGGGCGCCCCGGCACCATATATTTT. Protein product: CASSLGGRPGTIYF.

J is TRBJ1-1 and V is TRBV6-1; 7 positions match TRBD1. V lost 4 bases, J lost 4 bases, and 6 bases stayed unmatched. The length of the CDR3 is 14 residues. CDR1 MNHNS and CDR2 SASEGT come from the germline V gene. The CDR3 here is CASSVDRRGTEAFF. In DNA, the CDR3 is TGTGCCAGCAGTGTGGACAGGAGAGGCACTGAAGCTTTCTTT.

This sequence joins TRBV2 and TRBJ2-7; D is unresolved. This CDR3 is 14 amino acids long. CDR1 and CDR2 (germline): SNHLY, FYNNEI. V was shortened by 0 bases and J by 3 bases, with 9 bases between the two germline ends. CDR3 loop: CASSEALLDYEQYF. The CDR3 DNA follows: TGTGCCAGCAGTGAAGCGCTTCTGGACTACGAGCAGTACTTC.

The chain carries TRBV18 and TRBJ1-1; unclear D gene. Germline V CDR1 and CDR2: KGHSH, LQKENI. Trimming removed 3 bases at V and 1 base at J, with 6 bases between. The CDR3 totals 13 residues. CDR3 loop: CASSPTENTEAFF. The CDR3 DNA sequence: TGTGCCAGCTCACCTACAGAGAACACTGAAGCTTTCTTT.

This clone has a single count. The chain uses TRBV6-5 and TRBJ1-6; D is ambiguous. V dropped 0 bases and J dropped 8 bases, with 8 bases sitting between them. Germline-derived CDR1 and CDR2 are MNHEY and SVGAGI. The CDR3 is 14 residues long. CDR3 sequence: CASSYSGRYSPLHF. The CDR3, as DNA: TGTGCCAGCAGTTACTCTGGACGTTATTCACCCCTCCACTTT.

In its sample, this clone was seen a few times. The CDR3 DNA is TGCGCCAGCAGCCAAGGGGTGACTTCCTACGAGCAGTACTTC. Its translation is CASSQGVTSYEQYF. The rearrangement joins TRBV4-3 to TRBJ2-7; D call uncertain. V dropped 1 base and J dropped 1 base, with 8 bases sitting between them. The length of the CDR3 is 14 residues. CDR1 is LGHNA and CDR2 is YSLEER in the germline V gene.

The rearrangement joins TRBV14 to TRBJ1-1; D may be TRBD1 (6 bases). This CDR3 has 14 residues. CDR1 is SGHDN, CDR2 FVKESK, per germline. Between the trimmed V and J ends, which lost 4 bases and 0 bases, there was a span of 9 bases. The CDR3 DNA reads TGTGCCAGCAGCCGAACAGGGTTGAACACTGAAGCTTTCTTT. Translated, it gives CASSRTGLNTEAFF.

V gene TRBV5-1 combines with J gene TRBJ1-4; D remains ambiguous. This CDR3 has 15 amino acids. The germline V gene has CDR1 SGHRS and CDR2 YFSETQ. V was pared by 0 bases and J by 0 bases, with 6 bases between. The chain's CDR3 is CASSLGGATNEKLFF. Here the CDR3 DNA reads TGCGCCAGCAGCTTGGGCGGAGCAACTAATGAAAAACTGTTTTTT.

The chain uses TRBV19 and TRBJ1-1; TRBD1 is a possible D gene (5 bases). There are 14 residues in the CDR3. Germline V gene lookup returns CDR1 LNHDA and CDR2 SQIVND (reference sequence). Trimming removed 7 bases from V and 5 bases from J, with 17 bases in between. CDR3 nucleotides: TGTGCCAGTACGGCTGTGTTGGGGCCGACTGAAGCTTTCTTT. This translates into CASTAVLGPTEAFF.

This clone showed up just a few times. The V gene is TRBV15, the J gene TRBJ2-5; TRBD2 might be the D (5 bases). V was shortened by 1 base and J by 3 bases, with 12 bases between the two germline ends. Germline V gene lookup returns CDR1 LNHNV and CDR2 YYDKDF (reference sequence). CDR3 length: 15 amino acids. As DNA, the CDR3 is TGTGCCACCAGCAGAGTTCGGGCTAGCAAAGAGACCCAGTACTTC. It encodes CATSRVRASKETQYF.

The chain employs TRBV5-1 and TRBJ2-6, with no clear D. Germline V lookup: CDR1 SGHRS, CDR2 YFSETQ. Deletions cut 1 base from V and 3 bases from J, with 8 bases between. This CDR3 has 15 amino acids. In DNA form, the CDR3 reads TGCGCCAGCAGCTTGTCCGGGTTTGGGGCCAACGTCCTGACTTTC. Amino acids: CASSLSGFGANVLTF.

The CDR3 reads CASSPSQETQYF. CDR3 coding DNA: TGTGCCAGCAGCCCCTCTCAAGAGACCCAGTACTTC. V gene TRBV7-6 combines with J gene TRBJ2-5; D gene ambiguous. Germline V CDR1 and CDR2: SGHVS, FNYEAQ. Trimming shortened V by 5 bases and J by 2 bases, and 6 bases separated the two germline ends. The CDR3 is 12 amino acids.

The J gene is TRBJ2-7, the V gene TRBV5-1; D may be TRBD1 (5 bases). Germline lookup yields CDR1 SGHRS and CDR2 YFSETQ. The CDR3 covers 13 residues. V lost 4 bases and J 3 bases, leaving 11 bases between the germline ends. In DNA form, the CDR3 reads TGCGCCAGCAGCGCTCCCGACAGCTACGAGCAGTACTTC. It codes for CASSAPDSYEQYF.

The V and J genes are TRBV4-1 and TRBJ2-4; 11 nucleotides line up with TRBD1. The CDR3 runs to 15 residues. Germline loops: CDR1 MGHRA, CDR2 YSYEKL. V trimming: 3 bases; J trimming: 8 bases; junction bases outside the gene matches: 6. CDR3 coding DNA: TGCGCCAGCAGCCAGGGGACAGGGGGTACGGACATTCAGTACTTC. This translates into CASSQGTGGTDIQYF.

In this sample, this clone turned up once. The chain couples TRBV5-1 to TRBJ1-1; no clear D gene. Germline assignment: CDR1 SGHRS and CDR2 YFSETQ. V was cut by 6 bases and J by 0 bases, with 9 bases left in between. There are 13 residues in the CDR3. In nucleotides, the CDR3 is TGCGCCAGCAACGAGGATATGAACACTGAAGCTTTCTTT. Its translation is CASNEDMNTEAFF. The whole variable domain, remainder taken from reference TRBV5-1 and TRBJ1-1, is KAGVTQTPRYLIKTRGQQVTLSCSPISGHRSVSWYQQTPGQGLQFLFEYFSETQRNKGNFPGRFSGRQFSNSRSEMNVSTLELGDSALYLCASNEDMNTEAFFGQGTRLTVV.

The CDR3 is CASSPARTSGRAIGGYEQYF. The CDR3 region has the DNA TGTGCCAGCAGTCCCGCCCGGACTAGCGGGAGGGCCATTGGGGGCTACGAGCAGTACTTC. V gene TRBV28 combines with J gene TRBJ2-7; the match to TRBD2 covers 15 bases. CDR1 is MDHEN, CDR2 SYDVKM, per germline. The J segment lost 3 bases and the V segment lost 5 bases, leaving 17 bases of the junction unmatched. CDR3 length: 20 residues.